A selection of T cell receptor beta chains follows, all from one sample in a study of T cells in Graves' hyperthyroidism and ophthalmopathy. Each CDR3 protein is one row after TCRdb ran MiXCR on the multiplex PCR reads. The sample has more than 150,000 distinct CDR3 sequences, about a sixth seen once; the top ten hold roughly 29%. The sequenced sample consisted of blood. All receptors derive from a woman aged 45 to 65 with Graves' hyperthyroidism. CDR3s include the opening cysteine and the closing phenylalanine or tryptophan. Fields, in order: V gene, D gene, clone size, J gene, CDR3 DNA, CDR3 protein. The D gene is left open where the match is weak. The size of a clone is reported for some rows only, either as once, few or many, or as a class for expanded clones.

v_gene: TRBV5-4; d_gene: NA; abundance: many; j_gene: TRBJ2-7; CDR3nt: TGTGCCAGCAGCTTTGGCCTAGCGACCACCTACGAGCAGTACTTC; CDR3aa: CASSFGLATTYEQYF
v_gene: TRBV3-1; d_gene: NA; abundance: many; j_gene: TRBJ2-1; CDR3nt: TGTGCCAGCAGCCAAGATCCGAACCCCCACAATGAGCAGTTCTTC; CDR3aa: CASSQDPNPHNEQFF
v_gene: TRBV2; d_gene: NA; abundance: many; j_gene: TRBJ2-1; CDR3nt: TGTGCCAGCACCACGCAGGGAGTTGAAGAGCAGTTCTTC; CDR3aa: CASTTQGVEEQFF
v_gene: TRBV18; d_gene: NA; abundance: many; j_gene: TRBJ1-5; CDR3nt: TGTGCCAGCTCACCACCGGGCCCGGCCCAACAGCCCCAGCATTTT; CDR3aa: CASSPPGPAQQPQHF
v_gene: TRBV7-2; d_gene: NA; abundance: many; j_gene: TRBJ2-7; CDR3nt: TGTGCCAGCAGCCAGACGGGACAAACCGAGCAGTACTTC; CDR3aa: CASSQTGQTEQYF
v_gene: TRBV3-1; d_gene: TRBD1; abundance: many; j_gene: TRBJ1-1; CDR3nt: TGTGCCAGCAGCCAAGATTGGGGCGACAGGGGAGCTTTCTTT; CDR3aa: CASSQDWGDRGAFF
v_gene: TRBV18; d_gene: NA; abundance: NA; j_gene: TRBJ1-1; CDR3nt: TGTGCCAGCTCACCACCGTCACAGAAGAACACTGAAGCTTTCTTT; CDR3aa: CASSPPSQKNTEAFF
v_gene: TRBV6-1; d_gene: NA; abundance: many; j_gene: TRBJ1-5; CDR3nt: TGTGCCAGCAGTGAGGGAAGCAATCAGCCCCAGCATTTT; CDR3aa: CASSEGSNQPQHF
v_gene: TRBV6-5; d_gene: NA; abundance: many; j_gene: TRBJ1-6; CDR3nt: TGTGCCAGCAGTTACTCGCCAGGCTATAATTCACCCCTCCACTTT; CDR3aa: CASSYSPGYNSPLHF
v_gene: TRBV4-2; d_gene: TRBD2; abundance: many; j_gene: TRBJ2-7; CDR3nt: TGTGCCAGCAGCCAAGATGTGGCTAGCGGAACCCCAAACGAGCAGTACTTC; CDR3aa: CASSQDVASGTPNEQYF
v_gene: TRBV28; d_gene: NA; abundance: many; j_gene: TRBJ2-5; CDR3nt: TGTGCCAGCAGTCGGTTACAAGAGACCCAGTACTTC; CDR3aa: CASSRLQETQYF
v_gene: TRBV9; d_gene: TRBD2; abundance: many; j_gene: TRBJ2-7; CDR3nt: TGTGCCAGCAGCGTATCTAGCGGTTCCGCCTACGAGCAGTACTTC; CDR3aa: CASSVSSGSAYEQYF
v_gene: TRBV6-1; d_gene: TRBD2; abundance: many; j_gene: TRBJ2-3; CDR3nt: TGTGCCAGCAGGGCCACTAGCGGGGTGGTCGATACGCAGTATTTT; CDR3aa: CASRATSGVVDTQYF
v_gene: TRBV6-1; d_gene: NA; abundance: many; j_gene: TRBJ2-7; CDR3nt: TGTGCCAGCAGGAAGGTGTCCGAGGGGTCTTACGAGCAGTACTTC; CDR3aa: CASRKVSEGSYEQYF
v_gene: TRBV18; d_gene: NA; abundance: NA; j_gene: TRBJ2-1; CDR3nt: TGTGCCAGCTCACCCGGGACGACCTACGAGCAGTTCTTC; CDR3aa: CASSPGTTYEQFF
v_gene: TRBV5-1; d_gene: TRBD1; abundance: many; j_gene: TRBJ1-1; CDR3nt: TGCGCCAGCAGCTTGGATACAGGGGTGGGCACTGAAGCTTTCTTT; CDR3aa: CASSLDTGVGTEAFF
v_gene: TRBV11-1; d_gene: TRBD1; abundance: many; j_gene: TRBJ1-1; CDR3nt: TGTGCCAGCAGCTGGGGACAGGGGGCGAATGAAGCTTTCTTT; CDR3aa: CASSWGQGANEAFF
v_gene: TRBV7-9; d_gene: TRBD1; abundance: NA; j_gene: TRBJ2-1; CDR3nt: TGTGCCAGCAGCTCGGGACAGATATACAATGAGCAGTTCTTC; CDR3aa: CASSSGQIYNEQFF
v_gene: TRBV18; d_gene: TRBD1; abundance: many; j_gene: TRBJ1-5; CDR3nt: TGTGCCAGCTCAACAGACAGGGGAGGAAGGCCCCAGCATTTT; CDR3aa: CASSTDRGGRPQHF
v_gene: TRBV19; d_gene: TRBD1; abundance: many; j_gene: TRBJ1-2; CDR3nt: TGTGCCAGTAGTCCGCCTGGCAGGGGGCTTGATAACTATGGCTACACCTTC; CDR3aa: CASSPPGRGLDNYGYTF
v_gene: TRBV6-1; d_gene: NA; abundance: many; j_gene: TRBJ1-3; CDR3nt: TGTGCCAGCAGTACCGGAAACACCATATATTTT; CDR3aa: CASSTGNTIYF
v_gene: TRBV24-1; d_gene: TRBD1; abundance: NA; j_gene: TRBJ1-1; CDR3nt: TGTGCCCCCAGCCCCCGACAGGGGGTAAGGGGAGCTTCCTTT; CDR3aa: CAPSPRQGVRGASF
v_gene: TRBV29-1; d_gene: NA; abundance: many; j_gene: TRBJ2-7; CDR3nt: TGCAGCGTTGAGGACTTATACGAGCAGTACTTC; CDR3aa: CSVEDLYEQYF
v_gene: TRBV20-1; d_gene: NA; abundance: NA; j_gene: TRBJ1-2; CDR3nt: TGCAGTGCTGTTGAACTAAACTATGGCTACACCTTC; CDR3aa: CSAVELNYGYTF
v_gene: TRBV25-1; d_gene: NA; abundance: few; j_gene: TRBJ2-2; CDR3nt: TGTGCCAGCAGTTGGGCGACCGGGGAGCTGTTTTTT; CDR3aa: CASSWATGELFF
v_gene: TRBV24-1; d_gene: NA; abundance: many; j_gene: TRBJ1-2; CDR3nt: TGTGCCACCAGTGATTTTGAGTACGGCTACACCTTC; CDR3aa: CATSDFEYGYTF
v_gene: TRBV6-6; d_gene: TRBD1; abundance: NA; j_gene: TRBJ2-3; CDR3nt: TGTGCCAGCAGTATACTCGGGACAGGGGGCGGAGATACGCAGTATTTT; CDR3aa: CASSILGTGGGDTQYF
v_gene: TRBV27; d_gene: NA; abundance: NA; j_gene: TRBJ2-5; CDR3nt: TGTGCCACCGCCCGTATAGGGGGAGGGCGAAGAGAGACCCAGTACTTC; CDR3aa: CATARIGGGRRETQYF
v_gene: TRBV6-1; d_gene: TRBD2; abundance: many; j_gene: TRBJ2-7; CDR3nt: TGTGCCAGCAGCCAACCTAGCGGGCAGTCCTACGAGCAGTACTTC; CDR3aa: CASSQPSGQSYEQYF
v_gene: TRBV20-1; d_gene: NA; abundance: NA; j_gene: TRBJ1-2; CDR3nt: TGCAGTGCAAACTGGCGGCGGACAGCTAACTATGGCTACACCTTC; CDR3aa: CSANWRRTANYGYTF
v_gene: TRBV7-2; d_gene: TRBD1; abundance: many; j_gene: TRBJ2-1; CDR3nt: TGTGCCAGCAGCAGACAGGGGGCGCCTAATGAGCAGTTCTTC; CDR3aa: CASSRQGAPNEQFF
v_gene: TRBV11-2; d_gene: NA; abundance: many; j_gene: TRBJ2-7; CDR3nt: TGTGCCAGCAGCTCACCTCTAGGGCAGTACTTC; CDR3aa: CASSSPLGQYF
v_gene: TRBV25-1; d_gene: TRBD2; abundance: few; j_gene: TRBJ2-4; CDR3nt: TGTGCCAGCAGTGCCCAGCGGGGAGCCAAAAACATTCAGTACTTC; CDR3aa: CASSAQRGAKNIQYF
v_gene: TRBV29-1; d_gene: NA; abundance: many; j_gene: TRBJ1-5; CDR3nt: TGCAGCGCGAGATTGGATGGGAATCAGCCCCAGCATTTT; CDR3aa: CSARLDGNQPQHF
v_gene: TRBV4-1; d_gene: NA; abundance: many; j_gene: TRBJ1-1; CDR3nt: TGCGCCAGCACAGGCGGTGGTGAAGCTTTCTTT; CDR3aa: CASTGGGEAFF
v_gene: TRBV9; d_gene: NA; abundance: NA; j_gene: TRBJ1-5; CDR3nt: TGTGCCAGGATGGGGGGGGGGGGAGGCAATCAGCCCCAGCATTTT; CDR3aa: CARMGGGGGNQPQHF
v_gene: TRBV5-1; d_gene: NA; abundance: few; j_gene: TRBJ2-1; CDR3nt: TGCGCCAGTGCCCAGGGAAACGAGCAGTTCTTC; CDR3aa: CASAQGNEQFF
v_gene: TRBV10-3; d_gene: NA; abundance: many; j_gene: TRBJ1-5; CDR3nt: TGTGCCATCAGCGACAATAGCAATCAGCCCCAGCATTTT; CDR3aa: CAISDNSNQPQHF
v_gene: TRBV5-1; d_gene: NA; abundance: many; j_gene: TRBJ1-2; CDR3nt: TGCGCCAGCAGCTTCGCGGGGACGGGGGAAGGCTACACCTTC; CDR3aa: CASSFAGTGEGYTF
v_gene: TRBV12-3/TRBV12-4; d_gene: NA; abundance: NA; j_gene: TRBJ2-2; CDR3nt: TGTGCCAGCAGTACGGGATCACTCGGGGAGCTGTTTTTT; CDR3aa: CASSTGSLGELFF
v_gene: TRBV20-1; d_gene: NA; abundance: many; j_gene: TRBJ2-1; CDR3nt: TGCAGTGCTGATCCTACGATCAATGAGCAGTTCTTC; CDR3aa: CSADPTINEQFF
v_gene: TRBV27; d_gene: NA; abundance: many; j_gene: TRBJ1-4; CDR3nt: TGTGCCAGCAGGGCGCGGAATGAAAAACTGTTTTTT; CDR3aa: CASRARNEKLFF
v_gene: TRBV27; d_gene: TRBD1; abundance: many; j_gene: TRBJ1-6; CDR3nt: TGTGCCAGCAGGGACAGGGGCAAAAATTCACCCCTCCACTTT; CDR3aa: CASRDRGKNSPLHF
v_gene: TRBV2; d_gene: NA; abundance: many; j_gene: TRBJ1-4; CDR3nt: TGTGCCAGCAGTGAATGGACGTCGGGTAGTTTGTTTTTT; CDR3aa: CASSEWTSGSLFF
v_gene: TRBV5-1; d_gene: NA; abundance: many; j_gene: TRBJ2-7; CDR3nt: TGCGCCAGCAGCTTTTCCACCGACCCCTACGAGCAGTACTTC; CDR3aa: CASSFSTDPYEQYF
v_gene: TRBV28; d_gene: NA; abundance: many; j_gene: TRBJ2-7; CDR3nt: TGTGCCAGCAGCCCCCGAGGGGGGGTCTCCTACGAGCAGTACTTC; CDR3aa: CASSPRGGVSYEQYF
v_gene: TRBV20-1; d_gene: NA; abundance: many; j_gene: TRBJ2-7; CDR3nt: TGCAGTGCTAGAGACCCCTCGAGGTCGGGCGGCAACGAGCAGTACTTC; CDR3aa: CSARDPSRSGGNEQYF
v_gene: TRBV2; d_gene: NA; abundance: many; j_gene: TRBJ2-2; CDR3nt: TGTGCCAGCAGTTGGAGTATCGGCGGGGAGCTGTTTTTT; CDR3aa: CASSWSIGGELFF
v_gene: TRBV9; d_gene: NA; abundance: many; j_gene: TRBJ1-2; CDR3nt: TGTGCCAGCAGCGCGAGTCCCGGATCTAACTATGGCTACACCTTC; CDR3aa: CASSASPGSNYGYTF
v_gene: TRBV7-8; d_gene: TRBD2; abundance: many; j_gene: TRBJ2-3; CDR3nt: TGTGCCAGCAGCTTCGGACTAGCGGGGGTAGACCGGGGCACAGATACGCAGTATTTT; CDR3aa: CASSFGLAGVDRGTDTQYF